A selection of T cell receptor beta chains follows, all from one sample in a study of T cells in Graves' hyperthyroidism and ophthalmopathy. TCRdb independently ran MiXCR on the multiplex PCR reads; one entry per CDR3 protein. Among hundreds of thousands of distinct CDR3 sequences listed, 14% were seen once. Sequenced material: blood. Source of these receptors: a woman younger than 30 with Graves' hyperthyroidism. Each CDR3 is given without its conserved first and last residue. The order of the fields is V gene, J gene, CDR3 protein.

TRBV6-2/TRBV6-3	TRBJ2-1	ASSSIYRDARYNEQF
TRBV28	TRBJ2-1	ASSMGLAPYNEQF
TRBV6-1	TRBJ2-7	ASSEQGTDLFTFSSYEQY
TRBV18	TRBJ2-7	ASSPELTYEQY
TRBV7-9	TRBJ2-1	ASSLIPSVTYNEQF
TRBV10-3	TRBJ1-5	AISESWIMIPRNQPQH
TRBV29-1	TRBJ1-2	SVLTGGNFYGYT
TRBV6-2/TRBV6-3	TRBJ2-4	ASSYSDQAKNIQY
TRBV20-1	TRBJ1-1	SARFSQGIDTEAF
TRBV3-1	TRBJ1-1	ASSQEGSRLKAF
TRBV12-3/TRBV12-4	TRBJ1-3	ASRSPVGSSGGFGNTIY
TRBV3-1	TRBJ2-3	ASSPTSGSTDTQY
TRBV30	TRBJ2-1	AWSRTGSYNEQF
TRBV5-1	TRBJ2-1	ASSLGLRTGSSYNEQF
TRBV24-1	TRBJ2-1	ATSATAGIAGRHNEQF
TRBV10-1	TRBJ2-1	ASSEGTGRNNEQF
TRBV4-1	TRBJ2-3	ASSQVGRFYGDTQY
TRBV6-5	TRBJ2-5	ASSYSTGRWETQY
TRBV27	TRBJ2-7	ASSSPGLARGGEQY
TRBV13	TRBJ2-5	ASSSQEGRETQY
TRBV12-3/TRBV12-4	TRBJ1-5	ASSSERSYQPQH
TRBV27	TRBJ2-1	ASSSYRGPFYNEQF
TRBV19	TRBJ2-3	ASSIPSAGGDTQY
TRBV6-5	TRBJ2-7	ATRGTLLYEQY
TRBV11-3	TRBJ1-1	ASRDRSTEAF
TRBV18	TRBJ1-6	ASSERAGSYNSPLH
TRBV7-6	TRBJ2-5	ASSLEGPGLVIQETQY
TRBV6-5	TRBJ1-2	ASSYRGTPRGYT
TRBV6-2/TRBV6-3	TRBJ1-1	ASSYSGGPGAAF
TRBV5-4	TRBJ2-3	ASSPRGTSVDTQY
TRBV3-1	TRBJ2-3	ASSKSGADTDTQY
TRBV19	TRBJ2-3	ASRIPRSTDTQY
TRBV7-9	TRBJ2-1	ASSPKLLAYNNEQF
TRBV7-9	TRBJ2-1	ASSLAPGLGTYEQF
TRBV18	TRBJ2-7	ASYGDRESEQY